The 29 T cell receptor beta chains presented below share a single source sample, sequenced in a study of blood T cell repertoires in COVID-19 (dated by TCRdb to about 2020). The library was obtained by the immunoSEQ multiplex PCR assay. This is the immuneACCESS table as TCRdb keeps it, with only in-frame sequences that have V and J called. A part of the clones is gone; compared with another copy, unresolved V genes explain less than half, and the rest is unexplained. Across this sample there are some 240,000 clones, with over 70% seen only once. Roughly 7% of the sample is in the top ten clones. Source material: peripheral blood. The receptors were sampled from a woman in her 70s with acute or convalescent COVID-19.

Comment on this clone: Within the sample, other DNA sequences also encode this same CDR3. V is TRBV19 and J is TRBJ1-5, with 12 bases that match TRBD1. The CDR3 runs to 17 residues. V trimming: 7 bases; J trimming: 7 bases; junction bases outside the gene matches: 14. The V gene's germline CDR1 is LNHDA and CDR2 SQIVND (reference sequence). The CDR3 region has the DNA TGTGCCAGTAAACCTGTGGGGGGACAGGGGGCGGGGCAGCCCCAGCATTTT. It specifies CASKPVGGQGAGQPQHF.

The V call is TRBV7-2, the J call TRBJ2-2; no clear D gene. This CDR3 region has 13 residues. The V gene lost 0 bases and the J gene lost 6 bases, with 5 bases spanning the gap. Germline V lookup: CDR1 SGHTA, CDR2 FQGNSA. The CDR3 bases are TGTGCCAGCAGCTTAGCACTCCCCGGGGAGCTGTTTTTT. It specifies CASSLALPGELFF.

The chain is built from TRBV24-1 and TRBJ1-2; D not resolved. The CDR3 contains 13 residues. CDR1 and CDR2 (germline): KGHDR, SFDVKD. Trimming left V 4 bases short and J 6 bases short, with 11 bases between. DNA of the CDR3: TGTGCCACCAGTGACGAACAGTCGCATGGCTACACCTTC. Its protein product is CATSDEQSHGYTF.

This chain links TRBV10-1 with TRBJ2-7; tentatively, D is TRBD1 (5 bases). The CDR3 loop spans 14 amino acids. Trimming removed 2 bases from V and 3 bases from J, with 11 bases in between. Germline CDR1 and CDR2: WNHNN and SYGVQD (reference sequence). The CDR3 here is CASSEQGSSYEQYF. As DNA, the CDR3 is TGCGCCAGCAGTGAGCAGGGAAGTAGCTACGAGCAGTACTTC.

This chain joins TRBV6-2 or TRBV6-3 and TRBJ1-4, with 7 bases lining up with TRBD1. Germline-derived CDR1 and CDR2 are MNHEY and SVGEGT. CDR3 length equals 16 residues. Trimming took 2 bases from V and 5 from J; bases not matched to a gene: 8. The CDR3: CASSYASTGRNEKLFF. CDR3 coding DNA: TGTGCCAGCAGTTACGCATCGACAGGGAGAAATGAAAAACTGTTTTTT.

The chain joins TRBV7-2 to TRBJ1-6; D unclear. V lost 2 bases, J lost 8 bases, and 13 bases lay in between. Per the germline V gene, CDR1 is SGHTA and CDR2 is FQGNSA. The CDR3 length is 15 residues. The CDR3: CASSLLSTRYSPLHF. The CDR3 DNA sequence: TGTGCCAGCAGCTTATTATCAACACGCTATTCACCCCTCCACTTT.

This chain connects TRBV27 to TRBJ1-4, with D uncertain. The CDR3 consists of 15 residues. V was shortened by 4 bases and J by 11 bases, with 20 bases between the two germline ends. Looked up from germline, CDR1 is MNHEY and CDR2 is SMNVEV (reference sequence). The CDR3 DNA follows: TGTGCCAGCAGTTCCACTCCCACTGGGGTAGCGAAACTGTTTTTT. Translating gives CASSSTPTGVAKLFF.

Remarks on this clone: The identical CDR3 is also encoded by other nucleotide sequences in the sample. This chain joins TRBV5-1 and TRBJ2-5; 10 bases align to TRBD1. Germline V lookup: CDR1 SGHRS, CDR2 YFSETQ. CDR3 size: 16 residues. The trim removed 0 bases at V and 2 bases at J, leaving 4 bases unmatched. The CDR3 sequence is CASSLAGQGGQETQYF. The CDR3 nucleotides read TGCGCCAGCAGCTTGGCAGGACAGGGGGGACAAGAGACCCAGTACTTC. Drawing the rest from reference TRBV5-1 and TRBJ2-5, the complete variable domain is KAGVTQTPRYLIKTRGQQVTLSCSPISGHRSVSWYQQTPGQGLQFLFEYFSETQRNKGNFPGRFSGRQFSNSRSEMNVSTLELGDSALYLCASSLAGQGGQETQYFGPGTRLLVL.

This chain links TRBV2 with TRBJ1-5; no reliable D call. V was shortened by 3 bases and J by 12 bases, with 9 bases between the two germline ends. Germline V gene sequence: CDR1 SNHLY, CDR2 FYNNEI. The CDR3 extends over 11 amino acids. The CDR3 DNA sequence: TGTGCCAGCAGTGATGATAGATACCAGCATTTT. It yields the protein CASSDDRYQHF.

This clone was recorded once. This chain uses TRBV7-9 with TRBJ2-6; 7 bases align to TRBD1. The CDR3 length is 16 residues. Germline V gives CDR1 SEHNR, CDR2 FQNEAQ (reference sequence). Trimming removed 5 bases from V and 2 bases from J; junction bases left unmatched: 6. The CDR3 spells CASSRSGTAGANVLTF. CDR3 DNA: TGTGCCAGCAGCCGCTCCGGGACAGCTGGGGCCAACGTCCTGACTTTC.

The chain combines TRBV7-2 with TRBJ2-1, with 7 bases fitting TRBD2. The CDR3 totals 11 residues. CDR1 SGHTA and CDR2 FQGNSA come from the germline V gene. J gave up 7 bases and V 6 bases, and 0 bases lay outside the gene matches. CDR3 protein: CASRGGNEQFF. CDR3 in DNA: TGTGCCAGCAGGGGAGGGAATGAGCAGTTCTTC.

This CDR3 reads CAGSPALGGGADEQFF. The CDR3 nucleotides read TGTGCTGGATCTCCCGCCCTTGGCGGGGGGGCTGATGAGCAGTTCTTC. V is TRBV12-5 and J is TRBJ2-1; 9 bases map to TRBD2. V was clipped by 11 bases and J by 8 bases; unmatched bases: 19. CDR1 and CDR2 from the germline V gene are LGHNT and FRNRAP. The CDR3 covers 16 residues.

The chain uses TRBV24-1 and TRBJ2-5; the D gene is possibly TRBD2 (5 bases). The CDR3 consists of 17 residues. Trimming shortened V by 3 bases and J by 3 bases, and 19 bases separated the two germline ends. Per germline, CDR1 KGHDR and CDR2 SFDVKD. Here the CDR3 DNA reads TGTGCCACCAGTGATCAGGCCATGGACGGACTCAAAGAGACCCAGTACTTC. Its protein is CATSDQAMDGLKETQYF.

V and J are TRBV21-1 and TRBJ2-7; TRBD2, the table's D call, was not compared with the DNA. TRBV21-1 is a pseudogene locus. This CDR3 contains 10 residues. CDR3 protein: CASSNFEQYV. The CDR3 DNA reads as TGTGCCAGCAGCAACTTCGAGCAGTACGTC.

The chain recombines TRBV7-3 with TRBJ1-2; no definite D call. V lost 1 base to trimming and J lost 7 bases, with 22 bases between them. CDR1 and CDR2 from the germline V gene are SGHTA and FQGTGA. This CDR3 region has 17 residues. The CDR3 protein is CASSLNPGGAADGGYTF. In DNA, the CDR3 is TGTGCCAGCAGCTTAAACCCGGGAGGAGCCGCTGATGGTGGCTACACCTTC.

This chain uses TRBV7-2 with TRBJ2-7; TRBD1 agrees at 9 bases. V gave up 5 bases and J gave up 5 bases; unmatched junction bases: 7. From germline, CDR1 is SGHTA and CDR2 FQGNSA. The CDR3 is 14 residues long. The CDR3 DNA follows: TGTGCCAGCAGCACGGGGACAGGGTTAAACGAGCAGTACTTC. Residues: CASSTGTGLNEQYF.

V is TRBV27 and J is TRBJ1-2, with no clear D. The CDR3 contains 15 residues. Germline V gene sequence: CDR1 MNHEY, CDR2 SMNVEV (reference sequence). V was shortened by 5 bases and J by 2 bases, with 15 bases between the two germline ends. CDR3 in DNA: TGTGCCAGCAGTCCCCAGGCTGAGCTAAACTATGGCTACACCTTC. Translating it yields CASSPQAELNYGYTF.

The chain has TRBV24-1 and TRBJ2-5, with 9 bases fitting TRBD1. J lost 4 bases, V lost 0 bases, and 2 bases had no gene match. Germline loops: CDR1 KGHDR, CDR2 SFDVKD. The CDR3 sequence is 15 residues long. CDR3 coding DNA: TGTGCCACCAGTGATTTGGGACAGGGGAGAGAGACCCAGTACTTC. Translated: CATSDLGQGRETQYF.

On this clone itself: Distinct nucleotide sequences in the sample also encode this CDR3. The chain carries TRBV9 and TRBJ2-5, with 8 bases aligning to TRBD2. Germline trimming cut 0 bases from V and 5 bases from J; bases unmatched to any gene: 6. Germline V gene sequence: CDR1 SGDLS, CDR2 YYNGEE. The CDR3 has 15 amino acids. DNA for the CDR3: TGTGCCAGCAGCGTAGCTCGGGGGGGCGGGGAGACCCAGTACTTC. It codes for CASSVARGGGETQYF.

The CDR3, as DNA: TGTGCCTGGAGAGCGCCTGGGGGGGCCAACTATGGCTACACCTTC. Its protein is CAWRAPGGANYGYTF. The chain couples TRBV30 to TRBJ1-2; TRBD1 is a possible D gene (6 bases). Trimming left V 3 bases short and J 2 bases short, with 16 bases between. There are 15 residues in the CDR3. In germline, CDR1 is GTSNPN, CDR2 SVGIG (reference sequence).

This sequence joins TRBV7-6 and TRBJ2-3, with D maybe TRBD1 (7 bases). V dropped 5 bases and J dropped 5 bases, with 17 bases sitting between them. CDR3 length: 15 residues. Germline loops: CDR1 SGHVS, CDR2 FNYEAQ. CDR3 DNA: TGTGCCAGCAGCAAAGACAGGGTGGGGGGAGATACGCAGTATTTT. Its translation is CASSKDRVGGDTQYF.

The chain employs TRBV11-2 and TRBJ1-4; 9 bases agree with TRBD1. In germline, CDR1 is SGHAT, CDR2 FQNNGV. The CDR3 runs 15 residues. Trimming at V came to 6 bases and at J to 10 bases, leaving 12 bases not matched to a gene. The CDR3 here is CASRGTGGEGGKLFF. Here the CDR3 DNA reads TGTGCCAGCAGGGGTACAGGGGGCGAAGGGGGAAAACTGTTTTTT.

This clone showed up many times. The chain uses TRBV7-9 and TRBJ2-5; D is possibly TRBD2 (6 bases). This CDR3 is 17 amino acids long. V was clipped by 0 bases and J by 3 bases, with 17 bases between them. CDR1 SEHNR and CDR2 FQNEAQ come from the germline V gene (reference sequence). Here the CDR3 reads CASSLAGTQYLKETQYF. CDR3 sequence (DNA): TGTGCCAGCAGCTTAGCCGGGACTCAGTATTTAAAAGAGACCCAGTACTTC.

Only a few counts were recorded for this clone. Here the CDR3 reads CASSLGTRTDSPLHF. Here the CDR3 DNA reads TGTGCCAGCAGCTTAGGGACCAGGACAGACTCACCCCTCCACTTT. V gene TRBV7-9 combines with J gene TRBJ1-6; TRBD1 might be the D (6 bases). The length of the CDR3 is 15 residues. Germline V gene sequence: CDR1 SEHNR, CDR2 FQNEAQ (reference sequence). V lost 1 base, J lost 10 bases, and 14 bases lay in between.

CDR3 sequence reads: CASRDRGVSYEQYF. The CDR3 region has the DNA TGTGCCAGCAGAGACAGGGGCGTATCCTACGAGCAGTACTTC. This chain joins TRBV6-5 and TRBJ2-7; 8 bases line up with TRBD1. The CDR3 has 14 residues. Germline CDR1 MNHEY, CDR2 SVGAGI. Trimming removed 6 bases from V and 1 base from J; junction bases left unmatched: 5.

The CDR3 coding sequence is TGCGCCAGCAGCTTGGCCGGGAGGGGCGTGAACACTGAAGCTTTCTTT. As protein: CASSLAGRGVNTEAFF. The chain is built from TRBV5-1 and TRBJ1-1; maybe TRBD1 (5 bases). V was clipped by 0 bases and J by 0 bases, with 12 bases between them. The CDR3 has 16 residues. Germline CDR1 SGHRS, CDR2 YFSETQ.

The chain carries TRBV19 and TRBJ1-1; tentative D call: TRBD1 (5 bases). Germline assignment: CDR1 LNHDA and CDR2 SQIVND (reference sequence). Trimming pared 6 bases from V and 4 bases from J, leaving 15 bases between. This CDR3 contains 14 residues. The CDR3 bases are TGTGCCAGTAGCACACCCACGGGGGGCACTGAAGCTTTCTTT. It codes for CASSTPTGGTEAFF.

The rearrangement links TRBV9 to TRBJ1-2, with TRBD1 as a possible D gene (5 bases). CDR3 length: 13 residues. V dropped 3 bases and J dropped 5 bases, with 11 bases sitting between them. Germline V gene lookup returns CDR1 SGDLS and CDR2 YYNGEE. Here the CDR3 reads CASSASGLYGYTF. CDR3 sequence (DNA): TGTGCCAGCAGCGCATCGGGACTATATGGCTACACCTTC.

The V and J genes are TRBV10-3 and TRBJ1-3, with 8 positions matching TRBD1. Germline values: CDR1 ENHRY, CDR2 SYGVKD. J gave up 2 bases and V 10 bases, and 7 bases lay outside the gene matches. The length of the CDR3 is 14 residues. The CDR3 DNA sequence: TGTGCCACCCGGACAGGGACCACTGGAAACACCATATATTTT. It translates to CATRTGTTGNTIYF.